The source of this T cell receptor beta chain is a study of breast tumors, draining lymph nodes, adjacent tissues (dated by TCRdb to the mid-2010s). The study in broad terms: In breast cancer patients, the study compared the TCR beta repertoires of tumor, adjacent nontumor tissue and axillary lymph nodes. In human breast cancer, the study set out to assess how tumor, surrounding tissue and draining lymph node repertoires relate to one another and whether T cells might be exchanged between them.

With regard to this clonotype: This receptor's antigen is unknown. Being one base from a much bigger clone, this may be a read error. This CDR3 is missing its conserved last phenylalanine or tryptophan, likely due to a read error.

What the research found in general, with its limitations: Rather than being directly demonstrated, the conclusion that tumor T cells originate in lymph nodes was presented as consistent with a hypothesis. The similarity between tumor and nontumor tissue repertoires was significantly greater in luminal-like breast cancer than in basal-like breast cancer. A scenario in which most tumor T cells derive from the lymph node and then expand within tumor tissue was judged to be consistent with the data. Tumor T-cell repertoires showed less diversity than lymph node repertoires and more diversity than nontumor tissue repertoires, and tumor T-cell repertoires showed preferential V and J gene usage.

Sequenced on an Illumina HiSeq 2000. TCR beta chain libraries were generated by multiplex PCR amplification. The amplified TCR beta chain products were analyzed by high-throughput sequencing. TCRdb's own reprocessing of the public reads used fastp at Q25 and MiXCR and kept productive beta chains. One record per CDR3 amino acid sequence lists the most common genes and DNA. A total of 150,000 to 200,000 distinct CDR3 sequences appear in this sample, around 35% of them only once. The ten biggest clones cover about 3.8% of the sample. Lymph node samples were obtained from the axillary draining lymph nodes of breast cancer patients. CDR1 and CDR2 are drawn from the germline V gene: SGHDN, FVKESK. The CDR3 spans 13 residues, counting both ends. The DNA shown is the 39-base CDR3, in frame from base 1. V is cut by 1 base and J by 7 bases, and the space between the germline ends is 10 bases.

The sequence derives from a female donor with breast cancer. Some clones in this sample may be carry-over from other donors' samples. Material: axillary lymph node tissue. The chain joins TRBV14 to TRBJ1-2, with no confident D gene call. The bases are TGTGCCAGCAGCCAAGTGCGGGCTAGTGGCTACACCTCC. This translates into CASSQVRASGYTS.